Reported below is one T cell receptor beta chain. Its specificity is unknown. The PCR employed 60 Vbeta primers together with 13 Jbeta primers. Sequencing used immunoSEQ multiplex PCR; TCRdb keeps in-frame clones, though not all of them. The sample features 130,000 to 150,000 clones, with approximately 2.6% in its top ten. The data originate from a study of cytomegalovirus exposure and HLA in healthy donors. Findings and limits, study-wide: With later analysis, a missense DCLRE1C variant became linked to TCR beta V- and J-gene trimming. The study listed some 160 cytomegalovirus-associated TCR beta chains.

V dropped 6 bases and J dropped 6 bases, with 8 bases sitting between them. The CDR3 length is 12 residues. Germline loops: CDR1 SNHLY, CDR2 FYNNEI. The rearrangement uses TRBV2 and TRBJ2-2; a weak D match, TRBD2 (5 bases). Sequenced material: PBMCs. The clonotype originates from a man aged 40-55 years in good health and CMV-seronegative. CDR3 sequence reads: CASRRESGELFF. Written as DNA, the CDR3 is TGTGCCAGCAGAAGGGAGTCCGGGGAGCTGTTTTTT.